This entry features one T cell receptor beta chain sequence. Germline CDR1 MNHEY, CDR2 SVGAGI. The length of the CDR3 is 14 residues. The ends were cut back, 6 bases at V and 0 bases at J, with 12 bases in the middle. In the original processing: Reference gene primer amplification gave estimated nucleated cell counts. TCRdb keeps only in-frame clones here, not all; method: immunoSEQ multiplex PCR. That table furnishes V, J and clone size, whereas the DNA furnished D and trimming. The profile covers roughly 63,000 clones, with roughly 71% appearing a single time and over 25% taken by the ten largest. The data stem from a study of blood T cell repertoires in COVID-19. Study-wide context: Material from acute and convalescent COVID-19 was sourced from the United States, Italy and Spain. Sample material is recorded as cDNA or gDNA derived from T cells, B-cell-depleted T cells, or PBMCs.

The genes are TRBV6-5 and TRBJ2-7; a weak D match, TRBD2 (6 bases). Sequenced: peripheral blood. The TCR comes from a woman older than 75 with acute or convalescent COVID-19. The CDR3 spells CASRGGTSSYEQYF. The CDR3 DNA reads as TGTGCCAGCAGGGGAGGAACTAGCTCCTACGAGCAGTACTTC.